The sequence of this TCR beta chain was determined in a study of cytomegalovirus exposure and HLA in healthy donors. Study-wide results and limits: An analysis was carried out later, and it reportedly showed fewer N-insertions in an Asian-associated ancestry cluster than the approximately 670-donor mean. Researchers reported in a later analysis that a missense DCLRE1C variant was tied to TCR beta V- and J-gene trimming. Highest at DRB1 and lowest at HLA-C, TCR association rates differed among HLA loci in a later analysis. A list of about 160 TCR beta chains associated with cytomegalovirus was given.

The germline V gene has CDR1 ENHRY and CDR2 SYGVKD. Trimming shortened V by 6 bases and J by 0 bases, and 9 bases separated the two germline ends. The CDR3 runs to 14 residues. The PCR used 60 Vbeta and 13 Jbeta primers. The data were produced by immunoSEQ multiplex PCR, yet TCRdb's version contains in-frame clones alone and is incomplete. The data hold fewer than 200,000 clones, with more than 65% observed a single time. With regard to this clone: No antigen is known for it.

The sequence was obtained from a male donor in good health and CMV-seronegative. Material: PBMCs. This chain joins TRBV10-3 and TRBJ1-3; no definite D call. CDR3 bases: TGTGCCATCAGAGCGAGGGCCTCTGGAAACACCATATATTTT. Translation: CAIRARASGNTIYF.